This is a list of T cell receptor beta chains from one sample in a study of CD8+ T cells in alopecia areata. Using immunoSEQ multiplex PCR, the repertoire was profiled, and TCRdb retains in-frame clones only, with some absent. The sample shows some 110,000 clones, roughly two thirds of them seen only once. Specimen: CD4+ T cells sorted from blood. The receptors were sampled from a human donor in good health. CDR3s include the opening cysteine and the closing phenylalanine or tryptophan. D genes are given only for firm matches. For some rows the clone size is stated as once, few or many, or as a class when expanded; others skip it.

j_call d_call v_call clone_size cdr3_aa cdr3_nt
TRBJ1-2 NA TRBV11-2 NA CASSLGGGYTF TGTGCCAGCAGCTTGGGGGGCGGCTACACCTTC
TRBJ2-5 NA TRBV20-1 NA CSAMEETQYF TGCAGTGCTATGGAAGAGACCCAGTACTTC
TRBJ2-5 NA TRBV5-6 NA CASSSDSQTQYF TGTGCCAGCAGCTCCGACTCCCAGACCCAGTACTTC
TRBJ2-5 TRBD2 TRBV6-5 NA CAPAGRPQETQYF TGTGCCCCCGCCGGGAGGCCACAAGAGACCCAGTACTTC
TRBJ2-3 NA TRBV7-2 NA CASSKGGQGPTDTQYF TGTGCCAGCAGCAAAGGAGGTCAGGGACCCACAGATACGCAGTATTTT
TRBJ2-7 TRBD1 TRBV18 few CASSPGQGADEQYF TGTGCCAGCTCACCGGGACAGGGGGCGGACGAGCAGTACTTC
TRBJ2-7 NA TRBV4-1 NA CASRLNGAHEQYF TGCGCCAGCAGGTTAAACGGCGCGCACGAGCAGTACTTC
TRBJ1-2 NA TRBV15 NA CATSRDLSNYGYTF TGTGCCACCAGCAGAGATCTGAGTAACTATGGCTACACCTTC
TRBJ1-2 NA TRBV23-1 few CASSHPGTPNYGYTF TGCGCCAGCAGTCATCCCGGGACACCAAACTATGGCTACACCTTC
TRBJ2-7 NA TRBV11-1 NA CASRSRDGDEQYF TGTGCCAGCAGGAGCCGGGACGGCGACGAGCAGTACTTC
TRBJ2-3 TRBD2 TRBV6-5 NA CASSYGGGSSTDTQYF TGTGCCAGCAGTTACGGCGGGGGTTCTAGCACAGATACGCAGTATTTT
TRBJ2-5 TRBD2 TRBV29-1 few CSVRPGLRETQYF TGCAGCGTGAGGCCGGGACTACGAGAGACCCAGTACTTC
TRBJ2-3 NA TRBV27 NA CASSRERSTDTQYF TGTGCCAGCAGTCGGGAGCGGTCCACAGATACGCAGTATTTT
TRBJ1-1 TRBD1 TRBV30 few CAWMTGGAQAFF TGTGCCTGGATGACAGGGGGCGCGCAGGCTTTCTTT
TRBJ1-2 NA TRBV6-5 NA CATHPGNYGYTF TGTGCCACCCATCCGGGTAACTATGGCTACACCTTC
TRBJ1-5 NA TRBV4-1 NA CASSQVLGNIGGEPQHF TGCGCCAGCAGCCAAGTACTGGGGAATATAGGAGGTGAGCCCCAGCATTTT
TRBJ2-7 NA TRBV28 few CASSFSSPYEQYF TGTGCCAGCAGTTTCTCCTCCCCCTACGAGCAGTACTTC
TRBJ2-7 TRBD1 TRBV9 NA CASSDGTVPYEQYF TGTGCCAGCAGCGACGGGACAGTTCCCTACGAGCAGTACTTC
TRBJ1-2 NA TRBV5-4 NA CASSLQSTDYGYTF TGTGCCAGCAGCTTGCAGTCTACCGACTATGGCTACACCTTC
TRBJ1-5 NA TRBV7-9 NA CASSFITRGKQPQHF TGTGCCAGCAGCTTCATTACACGGGGAAAGCAGCCCCAGCATTTT
TRBJ2-1 NA TRBV9 NA CASSVGLGNEQFF TGTGCCAGCAGCGTAGGGCTGGGCAATGAGCAGTTCTTC
TRBJ1-2 NA TRBV21-1 NA CASSKWGYGYTF TGTGCCAGCAGCAAATGGGGCTATGGCTACACCTTC
TRBJ1-5 NA TRBV2 NA CASSGPGGNQPQHF TGTGCCAGCAGTGGACCAGGAGGCAATCAGCCCCAGCATTTT
TRBJ1-2 TRBD1 TRBV14 NA CASSQETGFGYTF TGTGCCAGCAGCCAGGAGACAGGGTTCGGCTACACCTTC
TRBJ2-3 TRBD1 TRBV2 NA CASTRGGTGADTQYF TGTGCCAGCACCAGAGGGGGGACAGGGGCAGATACGCAGTATTTT
TRBJ1-2 NA TRBV29-1 few CSASDSGYGYTF TGCAGCGCCTCGGACAGTGGCTATGGCTACACCTTC
TRBJ1-2 TRBD1 TRBV15 NA CATSRGTGGQLSGGYTF TGTGCCACCAGCAGAGGGACAGGGGGACAACTATCGGGTGGCTACACCTTC
TRBJ1-5 NA TRBV18 NA CASSPQAVNQPQHF TGTGCCAGCTCACCACAGGCGGTCAATCAGCCCCAGCATTTT
TRBJ2-5 TRBD2 TRBV29-1 once CSVTSGGIIETQYF TGCAGCGTGACTAGCGGGGGGATCATAGAGACCCAGTACTTC
TRBJ1-4 TRBD1 TRBV6-1 NA CASSDAARGGEKLFF TGTGCCAGCAGTGATGCGGCCAGGGGGGGTGAAAAACTGTTTTTT
TRBJ2-3 NA TRBV7-9 NA CASTSTAGAADTQYF TGTGCCAGCACCTCTACGGCGGGGGCTGCAGATACGCAGTATTTT
TRBJ1-5 NA TRBV10-3 NA CAIKASLNQPQHF TGTGCCATCAAGGCCAGCTTGAATCAGCCCCAGCATTTT
TRBJ2-7 NA TRBV5-1 NA CASSLMADPYEQYF TGCGCCAGCAGCTTGATGGCAGATCCCTACGAGCAGTACTTC
TRBJ1-2 TRBD1 TRBV29-1 NA CSVEARPTGGYGYTF TGCAGCGTTGAAGCGCGGCCCACAGGGGGCTATGGCTACACCTTC
TRBJ1-5 TRBD1 TRBV6-6 NA CASTGTGRSQPQHF TGTGCCAGCACCGGGACAGGGAGAAGTCAGCCCCAGCATTTT
TRBJ2-2 TRBD1 TRBV2 NA CASSVGQGVNTGELFF TGTGCCAGCAGTGTTGGACAGGGAGTGAACACCGGGGAGCTGTTTTTT
TRBJ2-5 NA TRBV10-3 NA CAISDATGFQETQYF TGTGCCATCAGTGACGCTACAGGTTTTCAAGAGACCCAGTACTTC
TRBJ1-2 NA TRBV5-1 NA CASSLRMDYGYTF TGCGCCAGCAGCTTGAGGATGGACTATGGCTACACCTTC
TRBJ2-1 NA TRBV29-1 NA CSVERITGEQFF TGCAGCGTTGAAAGAATCACTGGGGAGCAGTTCTTC
TRBJ2-4 NA TRBV21-1 NA CASSKEEGGLAKNIQYF TGTGCCAGCAGCAAAGAAGAGGGGGGCCTAGCCAAAAACATTCAGTACTTC
TRBJ1-5 NA TRBV7-2 many CASSLLFQPQHF TGTGCCAGCAGCTTACTATTCCAGCCCCAGCATTTT
TRBJ1-2 NA TRBV5-6 once CASSSRDFYGYTF TGTGCCAGCAGCTCACGGGATTTCTATGGCTACACCTTC
TRBJ2-3 TRBD2 TRBV5-1 NA CASSLPAGGDTDTQYF TGCGCCAGCAGCCTCCCAGCGGGGGGTGACACAGATACGCAGTATTTT
TRBJ2-3 TRBD2 TRBV29-1 few CSVRGLAGVTDTQYF TGCAGCGTCCGGGGTCTAGCGGGGGTAACAGATACGCAGTATTTT
TRBJ2-3 TRBD2 TRBV27 NA CASSPRTSGGTDTQYF TGTGCCAGCAGTCCCAGGACTAGCGGGGGCACAGATACGCAGTATTTT
TRBJ1-1 NA TRBV29-1 NA CSVEGGLGTEAFF TGCAGCGTTGAAGGGGGGCTGGGCACTGAAGCTTTCTTT
TRBJ2-7 NA TRBV19 NA CASSISMGPEHEQYF TGTGCCAGTAGTATTAGTATGGGCCCGGAACACGAGCAGTACTTC
TRBJ1-4 NA TRBV30 NA CAGTRVNEKLFF TGTGCCGGCACCCGGGTTAATGAAAAACTGTTTTTT
TRBJ1-1 NA TRBV6-1 NA CASLAGRSTEAFF TGTGCCAGCCTAGCGGGGCGAAGCACTGAAGCTTTCTTT
TRBJ2-7 TRBD1 TRBV5-1 NA CASSLLVYGGQGVEQYF TGCGCCAGCAGCTTGTTGGTATATGGAGGACAGGGGGTCGAGCAGTACTTC
TRBJ2-6 NA TRBV7-9 NA CAIGSGANVLTF TGTGCCATCGGGTCTGGGGCCAACGTCCTGACTTTC
TRBJ1-6 NA TRBV4-1 NA CASSQGGGGPPSSPLHF TGCGCCAGCAGCCAAGGGGGCGGGGGGCCGCCTAGTTCACCCCTCCACTTT
TRBJ1-4 TRBD1 TRBV5-6 few CASSADRGEKLFF TGTGCCAGCAGCGCGGACAGGGGTGAAAAACTGTTTTTT
TRBJ1-6 NA TRBV25-1 NA CASSEYGSPLHF TGTGCCAGCAGTGAATACGGTTCACCCCTCCACTTT
TRBJ1-1 NA TRBV29-1 once CSVSGFATTIEAFF TGCAGCGTCTCGGGATTCGCAACCACCATTGAAGCTTTCTTT
TRBJ2-7 TRBD1 TRBV5-1 NA CASSPQGQGTSYEQYF TGCGCCAGCAGCCCCCAGGGACAGGGAACATCCTACGAGCAGTACTTC
TRBJ2-5 TRBD2 TRBV25-1 NA CASRTSAETQYF TGTGCCAGCAGGACTAGCGCGGAGACCCAGTACTTC
TRBJ1-2 NA TRBV13 NA CASSGGFDGYTF TGTGCCAGCAGTGGGGGTTTCGATGGCTACACCTTC
TRBJ1-2 NA TRBV28 few CASSQSQGYYGYTF TGTGCCAGCAGCCAATCACAGGGTTACTATGGCTACACCTTC